The sequence of this TCR beta chain was determined in a study of PD-1 blockade in classical Hodgkin lymphoma. The time point denotes: newly diagnosed, previously untreated cHL patient sample. The CD4+ T cells used were purified from thawed PBMCs through magnetic negative selection. Newly diagnosed, untreated classical Hodgkin lymphoma PBMCs served as comparison. This clone has a single count. Its specificity is unknown. Germline V gene sequence: CDR1 SGHRS, CDR2 YFSETQ. The CDR3 has 15 residues. Between the trimmed V and J ends, which lost 2 bases and 0 bases, there was a span of 10 bases. Study results and caveats: Newly diagnosed patients had baseline TCR diversity that was reportedly lower than that of healthy donors. No one has yet defined what causes the repertoire differences, which may be disease activity or prior therapy.

Here immunoSEQ multiplex PCR was the method, and the copy in TCRdb shows in-frame clones only, minus some. Of nearly 25,000 clones listed, under 95% are singletons. The rearrangement links TRBV5-1 to TRBJ2-3; no definite D call. This TCR was sampled from a human donor with classical Hodgkin lymphoma. Input material: CD4+ T cells from blood. The CDR3 is CASSFPEFSTDTQYF. The CDR3 DNA reads as TGCGCCAGCAGCTTCCCTGAATTTAGCACAGATACGCAGTATTTT.